Presented here are 9 T cell receptor beta chains from one specimen sequenced in a study of shared clonotypes between healthy human individuals. Clones were read by immunoSEQ multiplex PCR, and TCRdb kept only the in-frame ones, dropping some. The table records some 2,500,000 clones, 80% to 95% of them present only once. Specimen: naive CD4+ T cells from PBMCs. Subset denoted: CD45RA+ positively selected. The receptors originated from a man aged 18 to 29 in good health. Some clones in this sample may be carry-over from other donors' samples.

Turning to this clone: Within the sample, other DNA sequences also encode this same CDR3. The CDR3 sequence: CASSDRDYGYTF. CDR3 nucleotide sequence: TGTGCCAGTAGCGACAGGGACTATGGCTACACCTTC. J is TRBJ1-2 and V is TRBV19, with TRBD1 identical over 7 bases. After removal of 6 bases from V and 3 bases from J, the junction contained 1 base not matched to a gene. Germline CDR1 is LNHDA and CDR2 is SQIVND (reference sequence). The CDR3 contains 12 residues.

A note on this clone: The same CDR3 arises from other DNA sequences in this sample as well. The CDR3 DNA is TGTGCCAGCAGTTTAGGTACTCTCTACGAGCAGTACTTC. Its protein is CASSLGTLYEQYF. The gene calls are TRBV28 and TRBJ2-7, with unresolved D. In germline, CDR1 is MDHEN, CDR2 SYDVKM. V was clipped by 2 bases and J by 3 bases, with 8 bases between them. This CDR3 is 13 amino acids long.

V is TRBV7-7 and J is TRBJ2-6, with D perhaps TRBD1 (5 bases). Trimming shortened V by 10 bases and J by 4 bases, and 17 bases separated the two germline ends. The germline V gene has CDR1 SSHAT and CDR2 FNYEAQ (reference sequence). The CDR3 has 15 amino acids. The CDR3 nucleotides are TGTGCCACTACGACAGCTGCGGCCGGGGCCAACGTCCTGACTTTC. Its translation: CATTTAAAGANVLTF.

A single count supports this clone. This chain connects TRBV7-2 to TRBJ2-7; 10 bases align to TRBD1. The germline CDR1 and CDR2 sequences are SGHTA and FQGNSA. The CDR3 totals 14 residues. V shed 5 bases and J 4 bases; nucleotides not matched to a gene: 5. CDR3 amino acids: CASSRGQGRYEQYF. Written as DNA, the CDR3 is TGTGCCAGCAGCAGGGGACAGGGGCGATACGAGCAGTACTTC.

In its sample, this clone was seen once. The CDR3: CASSRQTSGRVDTQYF. DNA of the CDR3: TGTGCCAGCAGCAGACAGACTAGCGGGAGAGTAGATACGCAGTATTTT. The chain joins TRBV9 to TRBJ2-3, with TRBD2 identical over 12 bases. J gave up 5 bases and V 4 bases, and 8 bases lay outside the gene matches. CDR1 is SGDLS, CDR2 YYNGEE, per germline. CDR3 length: 16 amino acids.

The J gene is TRBJ2-7, the V gene TRBV5-6; D gene ambiguous. The CDR3 has 11 residues. V was clipped by 3 bases and J by 3 bases, with 4 bases between them. CDR1 is SGHDT and CDR2 is YYEEEE in the germline V gene. The CDR3 sequence: CASSSVYEQYF. CDR3 nucleotide sequence: TGTGCCAGCAGCTCTGTCTACGAGCAGTACTTC. The whole variable domain, filled in from reference TRBV5-6 and TRBJ2-7, reads DAGVTQSPTHLIKTRGQQVTLRCSPKSGHDTVSWYQQALGQGPQFIFQYYEEEERQRGNFPDRFSGHQFPNYSSELNVNALLLGDSALYLCASSSVYEQYFGPGTRLTVT.

The chain carries TRBV19 and TRBJ2-7; D is unclear. The CDR3 is 14 amino acids. The germline V and J ends were trimmed by 3 bases and 2 bases, with 11 bases remaining between them. The V gene's germline CDR1 is LNHDA and CDR2 SQIVND (reference sequence). In nucleotides, the CDR3 is TGTGCCAGTAGTATCCCCGGGCCAGCCTACGAGCAGTACTTC. As protein: CASSIPGPAYEQYF.

The chain employs TRBV5-4 and TRBJ2-5, with a tentative D call TRBD2 (5 bases). Trimming removed 0 bases from V and 1 base from J, with 13 bases in between. Germline V CDR1 and CDR2: SGHNT, YYREEE (reference sequence). This CDR3 contains 16 residues. The CDR3 here is CASSLGAGVFQETQYF. The CDR3 nucleotides read TGTGCCAGCAGCTTGGGTGCGGGCGTTTTCCAAGAGACCCAGTACTTC.

The chain has TRBV28 and TRBJ2-5; TRBD1 or TRBD2 may be the D gene (5 bases each). The germline V and J ends were trimmed by 7 bases and 5 bases, with 11 bases remaining between them. CDR1 and CDR2 (germline): MDHEN, SYDVKM. CDR3 size: 12 residues. The CDR3 region is CASKWDGETQYF. The CDR3 DNA reads as TGTGCCAGCAAGTGGGACGGGGAGACCCAGTACTTC.